The T cell receptor beta chain described here comes from a study of graft-versus-host responses after intestinal transplantation. Study details: Each of the recipients got a multivisceral, liver-intestinal, or isolated intestinal transplant. Overall study findings and caveats: Recipient marrow harbored GvH clones, some of which surfaced first in ileum or blood. The study associated peak circulating GvH clone levels with early post-transplant HvG declines.

This clone was seen only once. As yet, its antigen is unknown. The CDR3 runs to 15 residues. The V end was cut by 6 bases, the J end by 5 bases, with 17 bases between. Germline CDR1 SEHNR, CDR2 FQNEAQ (reference sequence). Generated by immunoSEQ multiplex PCR, the TCRdb table keeps only in-frame clones and is missing some. This sample carries some 13,000 clones, almost 85% of them seen once, and the ten largest clones take 23%. The source material was PBMCs, sampled after intestinal transplantation. This receptor was obtained from a human patient who received an intestinal transplant, so some T cells may come from the graft donor. The chain couples TRBV7-9 to TRBJ2-1, with a possible D match to TRBD1 (5 bases). This CDR3 is CASSLGPGFNNEQFF. In nucleotides, the CDR3 is TGTGCCAGCAGTTTGGGGCCCGGGTTTAACAATGAGCAGTTCTTC.